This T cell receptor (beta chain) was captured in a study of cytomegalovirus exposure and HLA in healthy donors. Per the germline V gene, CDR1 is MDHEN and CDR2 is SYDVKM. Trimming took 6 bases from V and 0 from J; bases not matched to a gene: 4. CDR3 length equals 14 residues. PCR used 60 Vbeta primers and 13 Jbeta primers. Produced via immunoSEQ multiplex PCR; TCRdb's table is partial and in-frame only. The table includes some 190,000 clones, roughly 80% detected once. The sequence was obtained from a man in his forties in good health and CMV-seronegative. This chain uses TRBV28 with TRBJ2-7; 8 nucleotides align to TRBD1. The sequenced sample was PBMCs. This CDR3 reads CASSPGGYSYEQYF. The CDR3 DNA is TGTGCCAGCAGCCCAGGGGGCTACTCCTACGAGCAGTACTTC. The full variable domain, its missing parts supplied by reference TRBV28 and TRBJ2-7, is DVKVTQSSRYLVKRTGEKVFLECVQDMDHENMFWYRQDPGLGLRLIYFSYDVKMKEKGDIPEGYSVSREKKERFSLILESASTNQTSMYLCASSPGGYSYEQYFGPGTRLTVT.